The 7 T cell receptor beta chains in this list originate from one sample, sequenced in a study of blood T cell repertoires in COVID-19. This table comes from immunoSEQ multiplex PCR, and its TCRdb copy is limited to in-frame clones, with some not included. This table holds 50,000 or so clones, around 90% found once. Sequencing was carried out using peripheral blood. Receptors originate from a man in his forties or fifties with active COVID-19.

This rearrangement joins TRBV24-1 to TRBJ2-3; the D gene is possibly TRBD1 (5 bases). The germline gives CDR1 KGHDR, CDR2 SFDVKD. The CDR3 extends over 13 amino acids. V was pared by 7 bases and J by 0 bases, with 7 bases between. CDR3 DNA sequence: TGTGCCACCAGGGACACTAGCACAGATACGCAGTATTTT. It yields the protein CATRDTSTDTQYF.

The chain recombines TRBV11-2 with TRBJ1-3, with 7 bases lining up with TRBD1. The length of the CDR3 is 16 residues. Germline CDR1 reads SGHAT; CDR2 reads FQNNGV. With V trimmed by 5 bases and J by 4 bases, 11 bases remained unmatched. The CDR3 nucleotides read TGTGCCAGCAGCCCCTCCGGAGGGGGCAGGGGAAACACCATATATTTT. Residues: CASSPSGGGRGNTIYF.

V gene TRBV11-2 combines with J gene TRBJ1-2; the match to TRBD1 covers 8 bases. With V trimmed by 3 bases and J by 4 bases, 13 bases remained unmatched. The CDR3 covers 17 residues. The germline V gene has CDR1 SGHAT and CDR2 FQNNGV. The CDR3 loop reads CASSFTGGTGDSYGYTF. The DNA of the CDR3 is TGTGCCAGCAGCTTTACGGGTGGGACAGGTGACTCCTATGGCTACACCTTC.

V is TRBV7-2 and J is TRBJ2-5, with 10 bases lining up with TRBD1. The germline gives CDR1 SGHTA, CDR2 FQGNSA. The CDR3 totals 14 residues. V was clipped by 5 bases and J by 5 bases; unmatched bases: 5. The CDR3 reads CASSQRTGGETQYF. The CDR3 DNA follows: TGTGCCAGCAGCCAACGGACAGGGGGGGAGACCCAGTACTTC.

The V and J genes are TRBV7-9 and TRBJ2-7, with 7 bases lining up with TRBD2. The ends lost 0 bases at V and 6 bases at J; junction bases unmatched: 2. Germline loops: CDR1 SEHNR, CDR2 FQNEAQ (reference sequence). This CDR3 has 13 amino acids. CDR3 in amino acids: CASSLAGGAEQYF. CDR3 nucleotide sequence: TGTGCCAGCAGCTTAGCGGGAGGGGCCGAGCAGTACTTC.

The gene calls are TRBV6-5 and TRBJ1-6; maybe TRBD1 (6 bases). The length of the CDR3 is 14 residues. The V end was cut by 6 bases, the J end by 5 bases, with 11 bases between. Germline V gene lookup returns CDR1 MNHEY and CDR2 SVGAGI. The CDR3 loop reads CASRRDRNNSPLHF. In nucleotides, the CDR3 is TGTGCCAGCAGGCGTGACAGGAATAATTCACCCCTCCACTTT.

For the CDR3, the DNA is TGTGCCAGCAGCGTTGGACTAGCGGGGGGGCCCGGACAAGAGACCCAGTACTTC. Its protein product is CASSVGLAGGPGQETQYF. The chain employs TRBV9 and TRBJ2-5; 15 bases match TRBD2. With V trimmed by 2 bases and J by 2 bases, 7 bases remained unmatched. Germline CDR1 reads SGDLS; CDR2 reads YYNGEE. The CDR3 extends over 18 amino acids.